The 3 T cell receptor beta chains presented below share a single source sample, sequenced in a study of T cell responses to AZD1222 COVID-19 vaccine. This table comes from immunoSEQ multiplex PCR, and its TCRdb copy is limited to in-frame clones, with some not included. The table records under 200,000 clones, roughly 94% of them present only once. The starting material was peripheral blood, obtained 28 days after the second AZD1222 dose. These TCRs come from an adult who received the AZD1222 COVID-19 vaccine.

In its sample, this clone was seen a few times. The rearrangement links TRBV7-9 to TRBJ2-2; D not resolved. This CDR3 is 12 amino acids long. Germline-derived CDR1 and CDR2 are SEHNR and FQNEAQ (reference sequence). The V gene lost 10 bases and the J gene lost 7 bases, with 13 bases spanning the gap. The CDR3 DNA sequence: TGTGCCACCCTCCGGATAGGCGGGGAGCTGTTTTTT. It yields the protein CATLRIGGELFF.

This sequence joins TRBV11-2 and TRBJ1-1; maybe TRBD1 (6 bases). Germline assignment: CDR1 SGHAT and CDR2 FQNNGV. V was shortened by 5 bases and J by 2 bases, with 15 bases between the two germline ends. The CDR3 covers 15 residues. The CDR3 coding sequence is TGTGCCAGCAGCACAGACGGGGGCGGAAACACTGAAGCTTTCTTT. Its translation is CASSTDGGGNTEAFF.

The rearrangement uses TRBV12-3 or TRBV12-4 and TRBJ1-2; no definite D call. The CDR3 sequence is 13 residues long. The V and J ends lost 3 bases and 3 bases respectively, with 8 bases between them. CDR3 nucleotide sequence: TGTGCCAGCAGTTTGAAGGGTGACTATGGCTACACCTTC. It translates to CASSLKGDYGYTF.